This TCR beta chain was identified during a study of T cell responses to AZD1222 COVID-19 vaccine. Overall study results and limits: Mostly white British, mostly female donors; authors suggested clonal diversity may be underestimated.

Trimming took off 3 bases at V and 3 bases at J, with 12 bases between the two ends. This CDR3 comprises 14 residues. Germline V gene sequence: CDR1 LNHDA, CDR2 SQIVND (reference sequence). The study pooled second doses at about 4 or about 12 weeks. Assay: immunoSEQ multiplex PCR; the TCRdb copy retains only in-frame clones and omits some. The sample lists 100,000 to 150,000 clones; about 79% were seen once. With regard to this clone: What it binds is unknown.

Sequences were derived from peripheral blood, sampled 28 days after the second AZD1222 dose. The TCR was taken from an adult who received the AZD1222 COVID-19 vaccine. The chain joins TRBV19 to TRBJ2-7; no clear D. CDR3 loop: CASSMKPGNYEQYF. Here the CDR3 DNA reads TGTGCCAGTAGTATGAAGCCAGGAAACTACGAGCAGTACTTC.